This record covers a single TCR beta chain. The data derive from a study of T cell responses to AZD1222 COVID-19 vaccine. Profiled with immunoSEQ multiplex PCR; TCRdb holds only in-frame clones, not every one. The table has more than 85,000 clones, about 85% seen once. After removal of 6 bases from V and 6 bases from J, the junction contained 8 bases not matched to a gene. The CDR3 has 14 residues. Germline-derived CDR1 and CDR2 are MDHEN and SYDVKM. The TCR was taken from an adult in good health. The starting material was peripheral blood, obtained on day 0 of AZD1222 vaccination. This rearrangement joins TRBV28 to TRBJ1-5; 7 nucleotides match TRBD1. The CDR3 DNA follows: TGTGCCAGCAGGCAGACAGGGCTCGGTCAGCCCCAGCATTTT. It specifies CASRQTGLGQPQHF.